This T cell receptor (beta chain) was profiled in a study of blood T cell repertoires in COVID-19. Study background: From T cells, B-cell-depleted T cells, or PBMCs came the material, which was cDNA or gDNA.

This clone was detected once. Germline V lookup: CDR1 SGHNT, CDR2 YENEEA. Trimming took 5 bases from V and 8 from J; bases not matched to a gene: 9. The CDR3 has 15 residues. In the original processing: Reference gene primer amplification gave estimated nucleated cell counts. TCRdb keeps only in-frame clones here, not all; method: immunoSEQ multiplex PCR. The DNA gave D and trimming, while V, J and clone size come from that table. The data hold 60,000 to 65,000 clones, with approximately 84% observed a single time. Seattle patient enrollment occurred during active infection, with longitudinal follow-up thereafter.

The sequencing sample was made of peripheral blood. The chain combines TRBV11-3 with TRBJ2-1, with TRBD2 matching 10 bases. This TCR was sampled from a man aged 55-75 years with COVID-19, enrolled during active disease. The CDR3 nucleotides are TGTGCCAGCAGCGGAGGCCCGGGACTAGCGTATGAGCAGTTCTTC. This translates into CASSGGPGLAYEQFF. Filled out from reference TRBV11-3 and TRBJ2-1, the complete variable domain reads EAGVVQSPRYKIIEKKQPVAFWCNPISGHNTLYWYLQNLGQGPELLIRYENEEAVDDSQLPKDRFSAERLKGVDSTLKIQPAELGDSAVYLCASSGGPGLAYEQFFGPGTRLTVL.